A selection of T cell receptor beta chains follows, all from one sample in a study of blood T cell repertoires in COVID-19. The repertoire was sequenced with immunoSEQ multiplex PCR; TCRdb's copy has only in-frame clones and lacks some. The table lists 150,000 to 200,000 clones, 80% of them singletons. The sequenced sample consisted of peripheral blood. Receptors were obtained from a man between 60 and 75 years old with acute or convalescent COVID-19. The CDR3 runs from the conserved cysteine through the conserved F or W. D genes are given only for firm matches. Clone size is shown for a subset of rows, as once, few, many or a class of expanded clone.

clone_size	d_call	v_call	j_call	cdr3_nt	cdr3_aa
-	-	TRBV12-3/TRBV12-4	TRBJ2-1	TGTGCCAGCAGTTGGAGGAATGAGCAGTTCTTC	CASSWRNEQFF
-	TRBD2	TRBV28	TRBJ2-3	TGTGCCAGCAGCTTGGGACTAGCGGGTGGGGCAGATACGCAGTATTTT	CASSLGLAGGADTQYF
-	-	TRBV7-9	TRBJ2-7	TGTGCCAGCAGCTTAGGCCGGGACTACGAGCAGTACTTC	CASSLGRDYEQYF
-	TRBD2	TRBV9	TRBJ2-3	TGTGCCAGCAGCCGTACTCTAGCGGGTACTAGCACAGATACGCAGTATTTT	CASSRTLAGTSTDTQYF
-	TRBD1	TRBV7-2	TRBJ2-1	TGTGCCAGCACCGATAACCTCGTACAGGGGGCGGCGGGGTTCTTC	CASTDNLVQGAAGFF
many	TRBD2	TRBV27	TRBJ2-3	TGTGCCAGCGGGACTAGCGTCCGCCGGTATTTT	CASGTSVRRYF
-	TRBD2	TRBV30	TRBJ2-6	TGTGCCTGGAGTCCCAAAGCGGGGAACGTCCTGACTTTC	CAWSPKAGNVLTF
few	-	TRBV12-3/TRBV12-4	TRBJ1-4	TGTGCCAGCAGTTTAAATGAGGGTGAAAAACTGTTTTTT	CASSLNEGEKLFF
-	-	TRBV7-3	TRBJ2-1	TGTGCCAGCAGCTTGGCGATAGGGGGGGCCTACAATGAGCAGTTCTTC	CASSLAIGGAYNEQFF
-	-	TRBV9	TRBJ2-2	TGTGCCAGCAGCGTAGTAAGGGGCCCCCAATACACCGGGGAGCTGTTTTTT	CASSVVRGPQYTGELFF
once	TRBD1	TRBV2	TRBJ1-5	TGTGCCAGCACCTTGGACAGGGCCTCTAATCAGCCCCAGCATTTT	CASTLDRASNQPQHF
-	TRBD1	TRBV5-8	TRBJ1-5	TGTGCCAGCAGCCCCGGACAGGGAGGCCAGCCCCAGCATTTT	CASSPGQGGQPQHF